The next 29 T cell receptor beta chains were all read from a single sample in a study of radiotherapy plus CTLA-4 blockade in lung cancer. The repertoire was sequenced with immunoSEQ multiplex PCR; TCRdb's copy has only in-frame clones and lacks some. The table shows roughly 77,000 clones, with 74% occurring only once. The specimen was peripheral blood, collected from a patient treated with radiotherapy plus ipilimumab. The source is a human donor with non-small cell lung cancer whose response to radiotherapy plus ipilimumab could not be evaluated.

The CDR3 region is CASSQVSGGWNTEAFF. In DNA, the CDR3 is TGCGCCAGCAGCCAAGTTTCAGGGGGCTGGAACACTGAAGCTTTCTTT. The chain couples TRBV4-3 to TRBJ1-1; 8 nucleotides align to TRBD1. The CDR3 totals 16 residues. V shed 1 base, J shed 1 base, and the junction held 5 bases outside the gene matches. Germline loops: CDR1 LGHNA, CDR2 YSLEER.

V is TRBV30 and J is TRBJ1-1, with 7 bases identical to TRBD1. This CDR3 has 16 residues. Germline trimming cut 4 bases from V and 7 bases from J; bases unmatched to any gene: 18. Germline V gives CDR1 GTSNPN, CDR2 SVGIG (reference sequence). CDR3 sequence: CAWTHRGPRSGVEAFF. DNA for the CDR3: TGTGCCTGGACCCACAGGGGCCCCCGATCAGGTGTTGAAGCTTTCTTT.

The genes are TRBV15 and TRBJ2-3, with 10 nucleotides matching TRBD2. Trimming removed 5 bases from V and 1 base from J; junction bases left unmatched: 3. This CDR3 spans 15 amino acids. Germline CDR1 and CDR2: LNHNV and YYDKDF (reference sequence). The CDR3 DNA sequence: TGTGCCACCAGCCTCGGACTAGCGGGCACAGATACGCAGTATTTT. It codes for CATSLGLAGTDTQYF.

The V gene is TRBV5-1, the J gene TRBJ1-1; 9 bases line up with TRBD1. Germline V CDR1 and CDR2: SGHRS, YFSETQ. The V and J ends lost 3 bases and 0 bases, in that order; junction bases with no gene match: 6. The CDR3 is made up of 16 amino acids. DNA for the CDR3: TGCGCCAGCAGCTCCCAGGGACAGGGAATGAACACTGAAGCTTTCTTT. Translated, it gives CASSSQGQGMNTEAFF.

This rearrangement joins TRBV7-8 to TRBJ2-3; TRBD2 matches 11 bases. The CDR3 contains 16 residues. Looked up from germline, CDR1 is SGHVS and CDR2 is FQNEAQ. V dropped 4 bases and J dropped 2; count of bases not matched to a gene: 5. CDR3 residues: CASSSVAGGYTDTQYF. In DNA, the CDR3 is TGTGCCAGCAGCTCGGTAGCGGGAGGGTACACAGATACGCAGTATTTT.

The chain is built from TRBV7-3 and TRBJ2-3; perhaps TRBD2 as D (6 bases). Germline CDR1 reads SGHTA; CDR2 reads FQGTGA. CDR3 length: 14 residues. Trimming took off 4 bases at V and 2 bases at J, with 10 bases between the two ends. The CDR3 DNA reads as TGTGCCAGCAGCTCAGCGGGTCCCACAGATACGCAGTATTTT. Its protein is CASSSAGPTDTQYF.

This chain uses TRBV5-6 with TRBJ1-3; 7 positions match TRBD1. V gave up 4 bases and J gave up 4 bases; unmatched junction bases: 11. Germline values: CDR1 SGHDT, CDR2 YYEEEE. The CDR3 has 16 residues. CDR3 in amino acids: CASSPRGWTGGNTIYF. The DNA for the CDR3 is TGTGCCAGCAGCCCCCGGGGATGGACAGGCGGAAACACCATATATTTT.

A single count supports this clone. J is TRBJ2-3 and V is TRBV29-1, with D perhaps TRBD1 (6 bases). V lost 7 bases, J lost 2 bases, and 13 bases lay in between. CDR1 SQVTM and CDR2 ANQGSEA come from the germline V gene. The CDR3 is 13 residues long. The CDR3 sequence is CSGITGYTDTQYF. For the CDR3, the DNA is TGCAGCGGGATTACAGGGTACACAGATACGCAGTATTTT.

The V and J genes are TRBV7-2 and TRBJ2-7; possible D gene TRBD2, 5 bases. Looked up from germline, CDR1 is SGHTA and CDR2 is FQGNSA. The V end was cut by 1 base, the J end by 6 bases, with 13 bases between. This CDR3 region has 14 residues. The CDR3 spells CASSLGGLQIEQYF. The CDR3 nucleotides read TGTGCCAGCAGCTTAGGTGGACTTCAGATCGAGCAGTACTTC.

CDR3 sequence (DNA): TGTGCCAGCAGCGTAGAAATCCAAAACACCGGGGAGCTGTTTTTT. Its protein is CASSVEIQNTGELFF. This sequence joins TRBV9 and TRBJ2-2; no reliable D call. V was shortened by 0 bases and J by 2 bases, with 8 bases between the two germline ends. The CDR3 extends over 15 amino acids. Germline V gene lookup returns CDR1 SGDLS and CDR2 YYNGEE.

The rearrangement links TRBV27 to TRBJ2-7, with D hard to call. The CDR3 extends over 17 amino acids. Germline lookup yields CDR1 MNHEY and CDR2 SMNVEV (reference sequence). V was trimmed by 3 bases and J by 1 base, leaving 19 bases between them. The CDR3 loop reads CASSFDARKWASYEQYF. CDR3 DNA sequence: TGTGCCAGCAGTTTCGACGCAAGGAAATGGGCATCCTACGAGCAGTACTTC.

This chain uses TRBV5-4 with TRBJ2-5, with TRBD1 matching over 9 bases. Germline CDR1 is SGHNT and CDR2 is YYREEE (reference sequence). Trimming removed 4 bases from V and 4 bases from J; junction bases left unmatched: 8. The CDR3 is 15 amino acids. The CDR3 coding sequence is TGTGCCAGCAGCCGAAGACAGGGGGGGGTAGAGACCCAGTACTTC. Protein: CASSRRQGGVETQYF.

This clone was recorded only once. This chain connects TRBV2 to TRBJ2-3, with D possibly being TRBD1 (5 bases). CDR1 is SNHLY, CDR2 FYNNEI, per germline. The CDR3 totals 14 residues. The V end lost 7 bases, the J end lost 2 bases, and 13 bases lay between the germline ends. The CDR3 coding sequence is TGTGCCAGCATTAGGGGCCGCCACACAGATACGCAGTATTTT. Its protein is CASIRGRHTDTQYF.

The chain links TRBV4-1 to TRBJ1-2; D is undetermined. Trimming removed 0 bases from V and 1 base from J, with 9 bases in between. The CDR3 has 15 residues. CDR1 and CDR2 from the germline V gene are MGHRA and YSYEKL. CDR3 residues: CASSQDPQINYGYTF. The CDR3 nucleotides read TGCGCCAGCAGCCAAGATCCACAGATTAACTATGGCTACACCTTC.

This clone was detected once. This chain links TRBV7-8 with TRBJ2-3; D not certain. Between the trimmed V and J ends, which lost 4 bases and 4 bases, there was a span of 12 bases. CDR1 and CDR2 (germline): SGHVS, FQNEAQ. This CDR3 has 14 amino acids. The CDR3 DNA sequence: TGTGCCAGCAGCTACGATCCTCTATCAGATACGCAGTATTTT. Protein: CASSYDPLSDTQYF.

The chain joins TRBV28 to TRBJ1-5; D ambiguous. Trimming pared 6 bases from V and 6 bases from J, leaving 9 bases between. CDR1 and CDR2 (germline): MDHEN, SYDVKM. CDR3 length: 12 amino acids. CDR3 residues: CASSRGLQPQHF. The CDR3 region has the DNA TGTGCCAGCAGCCGAGGTCTTCAGCCCCAGCATTTT.

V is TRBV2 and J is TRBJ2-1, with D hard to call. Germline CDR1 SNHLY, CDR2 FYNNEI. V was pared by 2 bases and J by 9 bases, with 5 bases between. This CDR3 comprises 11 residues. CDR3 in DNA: TGTGCCAGCAGTGAATTGAGTGAGCAGTTCTTC. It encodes CASSELSEQFF.

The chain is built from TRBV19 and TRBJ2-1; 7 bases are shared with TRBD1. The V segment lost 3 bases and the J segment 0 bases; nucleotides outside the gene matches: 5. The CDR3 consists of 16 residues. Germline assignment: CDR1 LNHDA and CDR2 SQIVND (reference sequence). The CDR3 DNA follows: TGTGCCAGTAGTATGGGACAGTTACCCTCCTACAATGAGCAGTTCTTC. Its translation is CASSMGQLPSYNEQFF.

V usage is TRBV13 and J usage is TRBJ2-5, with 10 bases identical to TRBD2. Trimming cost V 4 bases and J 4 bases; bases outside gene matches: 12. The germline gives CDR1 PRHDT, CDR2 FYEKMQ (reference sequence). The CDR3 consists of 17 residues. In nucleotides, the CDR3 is TGTGCCAGCAGCTCCTCTTTCGGACTAGCGGAGGGAGAGACCCAGTACTTC. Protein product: CASSSSFGLAEGETQYF. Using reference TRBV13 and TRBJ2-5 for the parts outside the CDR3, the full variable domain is AAGVIQSPRHLIKEKRETATLKCYPIPRHDTVYWYQQGPGQDPQFLISFYEKMQSDKGSIPDRFSAQQFSDYHSELNMSSLELGDSALYFCASSSSFGLAEGETQYFGPGTRLLVL.

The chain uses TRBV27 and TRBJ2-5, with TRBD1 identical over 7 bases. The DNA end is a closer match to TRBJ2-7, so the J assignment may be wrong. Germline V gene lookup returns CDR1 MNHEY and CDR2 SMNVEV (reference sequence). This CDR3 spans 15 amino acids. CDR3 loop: CASSLRGQAGYEQYF. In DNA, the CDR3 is TGTGCCAGCAGTTTACGCGGACAGGCGGGCTACGAGCAGTACTTC.

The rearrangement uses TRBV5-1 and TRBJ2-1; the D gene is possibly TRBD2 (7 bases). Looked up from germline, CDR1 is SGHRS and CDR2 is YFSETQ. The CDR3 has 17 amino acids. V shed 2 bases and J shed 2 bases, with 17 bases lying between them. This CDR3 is CASSLNREDRTYNEQFF. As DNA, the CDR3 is TGCGCCAGCAGCTTAAACCGGGAGGACAGAACCTACAATGAGCAGTTCTTC. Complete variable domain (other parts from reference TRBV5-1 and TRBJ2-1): KAGVTQTPRYLIKTRGQQVTLSCSPISGHRSVSWYQQTPGQGLQFLFEYFSETQRNKGNFPGRFSGRQFSNSRSEMNVSTLELGDSALYLCASSLNREDRTYNEQFFGPGTRLTVL.

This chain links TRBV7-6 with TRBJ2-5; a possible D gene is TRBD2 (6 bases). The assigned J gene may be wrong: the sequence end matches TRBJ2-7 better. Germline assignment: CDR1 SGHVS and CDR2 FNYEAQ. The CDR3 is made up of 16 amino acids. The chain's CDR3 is CASSLGGLGGRHEQYF. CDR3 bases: TGTGCCAGCAGCTTAGGGGGCCTTGGGGGGAGGCACGAGCAGTACTTC.

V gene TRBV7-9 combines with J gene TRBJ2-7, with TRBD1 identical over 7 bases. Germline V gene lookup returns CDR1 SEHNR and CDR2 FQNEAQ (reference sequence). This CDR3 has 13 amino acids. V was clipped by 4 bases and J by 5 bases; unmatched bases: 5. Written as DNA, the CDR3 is TGTGCCAGCAGCTCGGACAGGTGGGACGAGCAGTACTTC. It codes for CASSSDRWDEQYF.

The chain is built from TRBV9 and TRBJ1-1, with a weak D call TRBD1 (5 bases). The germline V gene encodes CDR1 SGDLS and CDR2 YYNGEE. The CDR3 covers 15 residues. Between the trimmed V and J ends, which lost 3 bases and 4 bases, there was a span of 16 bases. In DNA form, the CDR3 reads TGTGCCAGCAGCGCCGACAGTGGCTGGGGCACTGAAGCTTTCTTT. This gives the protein CASSADSGWGTEAFF. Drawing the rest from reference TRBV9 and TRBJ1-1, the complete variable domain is DSGVTQTPKHLITATGQRVTLRCSPRSGDLSVYWYQQSLDQGLQFLIQYYNGEERAKGNILERFSAQQFPDLHSELNLSSLELGDSALYFCASSADSGWGTEAFFGQGTRLTVV.

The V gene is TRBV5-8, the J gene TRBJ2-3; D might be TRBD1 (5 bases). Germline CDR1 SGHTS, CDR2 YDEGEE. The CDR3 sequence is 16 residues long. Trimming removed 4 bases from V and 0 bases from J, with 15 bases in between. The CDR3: CASSPGSGLSTDTQYF. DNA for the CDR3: TGTGCCAGCAGCCCCGGGTCAGGGTTGAGCACAGATACGCAGTATTTT.

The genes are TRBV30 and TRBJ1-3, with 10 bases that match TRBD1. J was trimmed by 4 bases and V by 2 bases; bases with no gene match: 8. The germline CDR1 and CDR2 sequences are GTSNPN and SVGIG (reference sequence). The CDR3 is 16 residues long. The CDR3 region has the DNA TGTGCCTGGAGTAACGACAGGGGGCGTCTAGGAAACACCATATATTTT. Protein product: CAWSNDRGRLGNTIYF.

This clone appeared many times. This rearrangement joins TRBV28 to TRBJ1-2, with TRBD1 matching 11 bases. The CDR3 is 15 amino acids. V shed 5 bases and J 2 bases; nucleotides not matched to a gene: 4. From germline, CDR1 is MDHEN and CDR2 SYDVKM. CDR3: CASSTGTGGNYGYTF. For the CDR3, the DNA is TGTGCCAGCAGTACCGGGACAGGGGGAAACTATGGCTACACCTTC.

The DNA for the CDR3 is TGTTCAGGGGGACTAGCGGGAGTCGCGCAGTTCTTC. Translation gives CSGGLAGVAQFF. V is TRBV30 and J is TRBJ2-1, with 14 bases aligning to TRBD2. This CDR3 is built from 12 residues. The germline V gene encodes CDR1 GTSNPN and CDR2 SVGIG (reference sequence).

The DNA of the CDR3 is TGTGCCAGCAGCGGGGGCCGCTACGAGCAGTACTTC. Its translation is CASSGGRYEQYF. The chain recombines TRBV7-8 with TRBJ2-7, with a possible D match to TRBD1 (6 bases). Germline CDR1 and CDR2: SGHVS and FQNEAQ. CDR3 length: 12 residues. V lost 5 bases, J lost 3 bases, and 8 bases lay in between.